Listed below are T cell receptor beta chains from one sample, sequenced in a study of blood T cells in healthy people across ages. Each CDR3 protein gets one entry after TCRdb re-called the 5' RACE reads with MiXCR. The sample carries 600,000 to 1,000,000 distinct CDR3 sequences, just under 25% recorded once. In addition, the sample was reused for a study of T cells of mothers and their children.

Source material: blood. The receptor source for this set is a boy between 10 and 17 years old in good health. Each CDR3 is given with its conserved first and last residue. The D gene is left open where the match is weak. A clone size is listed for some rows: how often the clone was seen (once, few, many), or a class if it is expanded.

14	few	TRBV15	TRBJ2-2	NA	TGTGCCACCAGCGGTCTAGAGAACACCGGGGAGCTGTTTTTT	CATSGLENTGELFF
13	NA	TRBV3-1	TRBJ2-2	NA	TGTGCCAGCAGCCAGGCAGCGCCTGGGGAGCTGTTTTTT	CASSQAAPGELFF
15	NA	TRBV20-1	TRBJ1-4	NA	TGCAGTGCTAGAGACAGGGCGACAACTAATGAAAAACTGTTTTTT	CSARDRATTNEKLFF
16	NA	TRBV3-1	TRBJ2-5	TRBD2	TGTGCCAGCAGCCAAGATGGGGGACTAGGGGGAGAGACCCAGTACTTC	CASSQDGGLGGETQYF
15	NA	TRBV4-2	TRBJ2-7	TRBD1	TGTGCCAGCAGCCGACGGACAGGGGCCTCGGGCGAGCAGTACTTC	CASSRRTGASGEQYF
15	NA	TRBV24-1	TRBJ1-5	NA	TGTGCCACCAGTGATAGGCGGAATAGCAATCAGCCCCAGCATTTT	CATSDRRNSNQPQHF
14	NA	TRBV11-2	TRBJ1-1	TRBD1	TGTGCCAGCAGCCCGCTGACAGGGACCTATGAAGCTTTCTTT	CASSPLTGTYEAFF
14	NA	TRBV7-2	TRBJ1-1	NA	TGTGCCAGCAGCTTATTTCTCGGAGGCTCAGAAGCTTTCTTT	CASSLFLGGSEAFF
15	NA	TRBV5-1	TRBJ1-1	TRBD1	TGCGCCAGCAGCTACGGACAGGGGGTAGGCACTGAAGCTTTCTTT	CASSYGQGVGTEAFF
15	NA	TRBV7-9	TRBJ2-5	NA	TGTGCCAGCACTTGGAGGGAGGTACACCAAGAGACCCAGTACTTC	CASTWREVHQETQYF
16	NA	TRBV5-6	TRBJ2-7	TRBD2	TGTGCCAGCAGCTTGGCGCCGTTTAGCGGGAGTTACGAGCAGTACTTC	CASSLAPFSGSYEQYF
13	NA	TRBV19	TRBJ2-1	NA	TGTGCCAGTAGTACCACGAGCCCCAATGAGCAGTTCTTC	CASSTTSPNEQFF
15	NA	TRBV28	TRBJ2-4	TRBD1	TGTGCCAGCAGTCCACAGGGGGCGCTTGGAAACATTCAGTACTTC	CASSPQGALGNIQYF